This T cell receptor beta chain was found in a study of CD8 T cells in Susac syndrome. Study-wide findings and caveats: The TCR sequencing and HLA analysis in the study involved a relatively small number of individuals, as the study acknowledged.

Looked up from germline, CDR1 is DFQATT and CDR2 is SNEGSKA (reference sequence). The CDR3 sequence is 12 residues long. V shed 6 bases, J shed 9 bases, and the junction held 6 bases outside the gene matches. CD8+ and CD4+ T cells taken from blood had their TCR beta sequenced. The patients who served as multiple sclerosis controls were treatment-naive and had stable or active relapsing-remitting disease that fulfilled the revised McDonald criteria. FACS enriched CD8+ TEMRA cells, while bulk CD8+ and CD4+ were negatively isolated. An amount of RNA that ranged from roughly 0.5 to 1 ug was reverse transcribed with random hexamers. MiXCR was run by TCRdb on the immunoSEQ multiplex PCR reads, yielding one entry per CDR3 protein. Among some 150,000 distinct CDR3 sequences listed, around 95% were seen once. Comments on this clonotype: The antigen remains unidentified.

The TCR was taken from a human donor with multiple sclerosis. The chain employs TRBV20-1 and TRBJ2-4; 9 positions agree with TRBD1. The specimen sequenced was CD8+ T cells from PBMCs. CDR3 in DNA: TGCAGTGCCTGGACAGGGGAGGGCATTCAGTACTTC. Protein sequence: CSAWTGEGIQYF.